Shown below are 16 T cell receptor beta chains from a single sample sequenced in a study of molecular identifiers for immune sequencing clone quantification. TCRdb reanalysed the PCR reads using MiXCR and keeps one entry per CDR3 protein. The profile covers approximately 320,000 distinct CDR3 sequences, with about 22% appearing a single time and around 0.76% taken by the ten largest. Sequencing was performed on naive CD8+ T cells from blood, with Jurkat cell RNA spiked in. Subset of the sample: FACS-sorted CD8+CD4-CCR7+CD45RA+ naive T cells. The receptors come from a human donor in good health. Some libraries in this study had Jurkat cell RNA spiked in.

This clonotype turned up a few times. The chain carries TRBV6-2 or TRBV6-3 and TRBJ2-3; D is possibly TRBD2 (6 bases). CDR1 and CDR2 from the germline V gene are MNHEY and SVGEGT. CDR3 length equals 17 residues. Deletions cut 2 bases from V and 0 bases from J, with 15 bases between. The CDR3 bases are TGTGCCAGCAGTTACGATTATAGCGGCGGCAGCACAGATACGCAGTATTTT. Residues: CASSYDYSGGSTDTQYF.

This clonotype was observed a handful of times. This may be a read error, as it is one base from a much larger clone. The chain joins TRBV7-9 to TRBJ1-5; TRBD1 matches 7 bases. The CDR3 sequence is 14 residues long. Per germline, CDR1 SEHNR and CDR2 FQNEAQ (reference sequence). V dropped 1 base and J dropped 5; count of bases not matched to a gene: 2. CDR3 DNA sequence: TGTGCCAGCAGCTTAGGACAGGGCCATCAGCCCCAGCATTTT. This encodes CASSLGQGHQPQHF.

Regarding this clonotype: This is likely a read error, given that the CDR3 carries no conserved phenylalanine or tryptophan at its end. The CDR3 DNA reads as TGCGCCAGCAGCCCTGCAGGGAGTGGGGTGGGCACTGAAGCTTTCCTT. Translation gives CASSPAGSGVGTEAFL. This chain links TRBV5-1 with TRBJ1-1; D possibly corresponds to TRBD1 (5 bases). This CDR3 has 16 residues. Trimming cost V 4 bases and J 4 bases, with 20 bases left between them. Germline V lookup: CDR1 SGHRS, CDR2 YFSETQ.

This clonotype was counted at least ten times. The V gene is TRBV27, the J gene TRBJ1-1; tentative D call: TRBD1 (5 bases). The CDR3 has 14 amino acids. Trimming left V 5 bases short and J 0 bases short, with 10 bases between. Germline lookup yields CDR1 MNHEY and CDR2 SMNVEV (reference sequence). The CDR3 DNA is TGTGCCAGCAGTCTCCGACAGCTGAACACTGAAGCTTTCTTT. It encodes CASSLRQLNTEAFF.

This clonotype was seen ten or more times. The chain combines TRBV29-1 with TRBJ2-5, with D tentatively TRBD1 (6 bases). Trimming removed 3 bases at V and 5 bases at J, with 19 bases between. Germline V lookup: CDR1 SQVTM, CDR2 ANQGSEA. CDR3 length: 15 amino acids. The CDR3 nucleotides are TGCAGCGTTGATATACCTCAGGGGCGCGGGGAGACCCAGTACTTC. Translated, it gives CSVDIPQGRGETQYF.

In its sample, this clonotype was seen a few times. The chain combines TRBV7-6 with TRBJ2-2; 9 bases map to TRBD1. V trimming: 10 bases; J trimming: 4 bases; junction bases outside the gene matches: 7. Per germline, CDR1 SGHVS and CDR2 FNYEAQ. CDR3 size: 14 residues. The chain's CDR3 is CAIPGQGATGELFF. In DNA, the CDR3 is TGTGCCATCCCGGGACAGGGAGCCACCGGGGAGCTGTTTTTT. The full variable domain, rest sourced from reference TRBV7-6 and TRBJ2-2, is GAGVSQSPRYKVTKRGQDVALRCDPISGHVSLYWYRQALGQGPEFLTYFNYEAQQDKSGLPNDRFSAERPEGSISTLTIQRTEQRDSAMYRCAIPGQGATGELFFGEGSRLTVL.

V gene TRBV9 combines with J gene TRBJ2-5; D is perhaps TRBD1 or TRBD2 (5 bases each). There are 15 residues in the CDR3. Trimming stripped 2 bases from V and 1 base from J, with 12 bases between. In germline, CDR1 is SGDLS, CDR2 YYNGEE. The CDR3 nucleotides read TGTGCCAGCAGCGTCGCTACCGGGACCCAAGAGACCCAGTACTTC. Translating gives CASSVATGTQETQYF.

This clonotype has a handful of counts. The chain couples TRBV11-1 to TRBJ2-7; 7 positions match TRBD1. This CDR3 spans 15 amino acids. Germline V lookup: CDR1 SGHAT, CDR2 FQDESV (reference sequence). Losses at the gene ends were 5 bases for V and 2 bases for J; bases not matched to a gene: 9. CDR3 coding DNA: TGTGCCAGCAGCCTACGACAGGGCTACCCCTACGAGCAGTACTTC. As protein: CASSLRQGYPYEQYF.

As regards this clonotype: This sequence may be a read error, since a much larger clone differs from it by one base. This rearrangement joins TRBV14 to TRBJ2-7, with D possibly matching TRBD2 (5 bases). CDR1 is SGHDN, CDR2 FVKESK, per germline. The CDR3 sequence is 14 residues long. The V end was cut by 1 base, the J end by 2 bases, with 9 bases between. In nucleotides, the CDR3 is TGTGCCAGCAGCCAAGGGGAGCAGCCCTACGAGCAGTACTTC. Translation: CASSQGEQPYEQYF.

This clonotype was picked up many times. The gene calls are TRBV27 and TRBJ2-6; 7 positions match TRBD1. Per germline, CDR1 MNHEY and CDR2 SMNVEV (reference sequence). There are 18 residues in the CDR3. The V segment lost 1 base and the J segment 1 base; nucleotides outside the gene matches: 7. The CDR3 loop is CASSLYRDSQSGANVLTF. The CDR3 DNA reads as TGTGCCAGCAGTTTATACCGGGACAGCCAATCTGGGGCCAACGTCCTGACTTTC.

With respect to this clonotype: A clone one base away is much larger, so this may be a read error. Here the CDR3 omits its conserved ending phenylalanine or tryptophan, so a read error is the likely source. The V gene is TRBV7-9, the J gene TRBJ2-1, with D hard to call. The germline CDR1 and CDR2 sequences are SEHNR and FQNEAQ (reference sequence). The length of the CDR3 is 12 residues. V was cut by 0 bases and J by 10 bases, with 7 bases left in between. The CDR3 loop reads CASSLALREQFL. The DNA for the CDR3 is TGTGCCAGCAGCTTAGCGCTCCGGGAGCAGTTCCTC.

This clonotype was detected ten times or more. The chain recombines TRBV7-9 with TRBJ2-7, with D possibly TRBD1 on 6 matching bases. Trimming removed 7 bases at V and 1 base at J, with 11 bases between. The CDR3 runs to 13 residues. CDR1 SEHNR and CDR2 FQNEAQ come from the germline V gene (reference sequence). The CDR3 DNA reads as TGTGCCAGCACCGAGGACAGTTCCTACGAGCAGTACTTC. Protein sequence: CASTEDSSYEQYF. The full variable domain, its missing parts supplied by reference TRBV7-9 and TRBJ2-7, is DTGVSQNPRHKITKRGQNVTFRCDPISEHNRLYWYRQTLGQGPEFLTYFQNEAQLEKSRLLSDRFSAERPKGSFSTLEIQRTEQGDSAMYLCASTEDSSYEQYFGPGTRLTVT.

This clonotype has just a few counts. The rearrangement joins TRBV9 to TRBJ1-3; D gene uncertain. The CDR3 covers 15 residues. The ends were cut back, 3 bases at V and 1 base at J, with 11 bases in the middle. Per the germline V gene, CDR1 is SGDLS and CDR2 is YYNGEE. The CDR3 loop is CASSEDYTSGNTIYF. CDR3 bases: TGTGCCAGCAGCGAGGACTACACTTCTGGAAACACCATATATTTT.

This clonotype was seen ten or more times. The rearrangement joins TRBV13 to TRBJ2-3, with 9 bases aligning to TRBD2. The CDR3 extends over 17 amino acids. Germline V gene sequence: CDR1 PRHDT, CDR2 FYEKMQ (reference sequence). V shed 5 bases, J shed 0 bases, and the junction held 9 bases outside the gene matches. The CDR3 DNA reads TGTGCCAGCAGCGCCACTACTAGCGGGTCCAGCACAGATACGCAGTATTTT. It is translated as CASSATTSGSSTDTQYF. The full variable domain, with the rest looked up from reference TRBV13 and TRBJ2-3, is AAGVIQSPRHLIKEKRETATLKCYPIPRHDTVYWYQQGPGQDPQFLISFYEKMQSDKGSIPDRFSAQQFSDYHSELNMSSLELGDSALYFCASSATTSGSSTDTQYFGPGTRLTVL.

This clonotype occurred a few times. V and J are TRBV19 and TRBJ1-2, with 7 positions matching TRBD1. After removal of 5 bases from V and 4 bases from J, the junction contained 4 bases not matched to a gene. Germline lookup yields CDR1 LNHDA and CDR2 SQIVND (reference sequence). The length of the CDR3 is 13 residues. The CDR3 sequence is CASSPTGVYGYTF. For the CDR3, the DNA is TGTGCCAGTAGTCCCACAGGGGTCTATGGCTACACCTTC.

With regard to this clonotype: A much more abundant neighbour one base away suggests this may be a read error. The chain uses TRBV6-5 and TRBJ2-3; tentatively, D is TRBD2 (5 bases). CDR3 length: 18 amino acids. CDR1 is MNHEY, CDR2 SVGAGI, per germline. The germline V and J ends were trimmed by 0 bases and 4 bases, with 20 bases remaining between them. The CDR3, as DNA: TGTGCCAGCAGTTACTCGATTGCGGGTACCCATTTTTCAGATACGCAGTATTTT. Amino acid sequence: CASSYSIAGTHFSDTQYF.